This is a list of T cell receptor beta chains from one sample in a study of blood T cell repertoires in COVID-19. The assay was immunoSEQ multiplex PCR, and TCRdb's table has in-frame clones only and misses some. The sample comprises about 150,000 clones, about 87% of which are singletons, and more than 9% rests with the top ten. Sequences were obtained from peripheral blood. The receptors stem from a man aged 55 to 70 with active or convalescent COVID-19. Each CDR3 is given with its conserved first and last residue. The order of the fields is CDR3 DNA, CDR3 protein, D gene, J gene, V gene, CDR3 length, clone size. The D gene is left open where the match is weak. Clone size is not always given. Where it is, it says once, few, many or a class for expanded clones.

TGTGCCAGCATGAACCGGGGCCTAGCGGGAGTAACAGACGAGCAGTACTTC	CASMNRGLAGVTDEQYF	TRBD2	TRBJ2-7	TRBV5-6	17	.
TGTGCCAGCAGTTCCATTCCGGACAGGGGGACTAAAGATCACGACGAGCAGTACTTC	CASSSIPDRGTKDHDEQYF	TRBD1	TRBJ2-7	TRBV7-9	19	.
TGTGCCAGCAGTTCTCCAGGACACACGAACGAGCAGTACTTC	CASSSPGHTNEQYF	.	TRBJ2-7	TRBV28	14	once
TGTGCCAGCAGCTCCGAAATGACAGGGTTTGAGCAGTTCTTC	CASSSEMTGFEQFF	TRBD1	TRBJ2-1	TRBV11-3	14	.
TGTGCCAGCAGTTTGACCCTAGCGGGAGGGAACACCGGGGAGCTGTTTTTT	CASSLTLAGGNTGELFF	TRBD2	TRBJ2-2	TRBV27	17	.
TGTGCCAGCAGCTTAACAGGGGCCAACGAGCAGTACTTC	CASSLTGANEQYF	TRBD1	TRBJ2-7	TRBV7-9	13	.
TGTGCCAGCAGCGTCCGACAGGAAGAGACCCAGTACTTC	CASSVRQEETQYF	.	TRBJ2-5	TRBV9	13	.
TGTGCCAGCACTGAGACAGGGGGCTCCTACGAGCAGTACTTC	CASTETGGSYEQYF	TRBD1	TRBJ2-7	TRBV6-6	14	.
TGTGCCAGCAGCCTGCCGGGCCGGGGGGCGTACGAGCAGTACTTC	CASSLPGRGAYEQYF	.	TRBJ2-7	TRBV3-1/TRBV3-2	15	.
TGTGCCAGCAGTTTCTGGGCCCAGGGCGAGCAGTACTTC	CASSFWAQGEQYF	.	TRBJ2-7	TRBV6-5	13	.
TGTGCCAGCAGCTCCGGGACTAGCGGGAGCCGGAAGACCCAGTACTTC	CASSSGTSGSRKTQYF	TRBD2	TRBJ2-5	TRBV7-2	16	.
TGTGCCAGCAGCCCCCGACAGGGAAACACTGAAGCTTTCTTT	CASSPRQGNTEAFF	TRBD1	TRBJ1-1	TRBV9	14	.
TGTGCCTGGACTCCGACAGCGACAAATCAGCCCCAGCATTTT	CAWTPTATNQPQHF	.	TRBJ1-5	TRBV30	14	.
TGCGCCAGCAGCTTGTTGACAGATTCCTCCGAGCAGTACTTC	CASSLLTDSSEQYF	.	TRBJ2-7	TRBV5-1	14	.
TGTGCCAGCTCACCCCAAGCGGGAGGAGGCACAGATACGCAGTATTTT	CASSPQAGGGTDTQYF	TRBD2	TRBJ2-3	TRBV18	16	.
TGTGCCAGCATATCCTCAACTAATGAAAAACTGTTTTTT	CASISSTNEKLFF	.	TRBJ1-4	TRBV28	13	once
TGTGCCAGCAGCTCGGGACAGTCCTACGAGCAGTACTTC	CASSSGQSYEQYF	TRBD1	TRBJ2-7	TRBV7-9	13	.
TGTGCCACCAGTGATTCACGGGGACATACGGCGGCCGGGGAGCTGTTTTTT	CATSDSRGHTAAGELFF	.	TRBJ2-2	TRBV24-1	17	.
TGTGCCAGCAGCCCGTCCCCGGGACAGAAGACTCCCACTGGAAACACCATATATTTT	CASSPSPGQKTPTGNTIYF	TRBD1	TRBJ1-3	TRBV7-9	19	few
TGTGCCAGCAGCTGGGCAGGACAAAATAATTCACCCCTCCACTTT	CASSWAGQNNSPLHF	.	TRBJ1-6	TRBV5-5	15	.
TGTGCCAGCAGCTTAGGGGCGGGGGGAGGTAATTCACCCCTCCACTTT	CASSLGAGGGNSPLHF	.	TRBJ1-6	TRBV7-2	16	.
TGTGCCAGTAGCGATAGCGGGAGCCCCACAGATACGCAGTATTTT	CASSDSGSPTDTQYF	TRBD2	TRBJ2-3	TRBV19	15	.